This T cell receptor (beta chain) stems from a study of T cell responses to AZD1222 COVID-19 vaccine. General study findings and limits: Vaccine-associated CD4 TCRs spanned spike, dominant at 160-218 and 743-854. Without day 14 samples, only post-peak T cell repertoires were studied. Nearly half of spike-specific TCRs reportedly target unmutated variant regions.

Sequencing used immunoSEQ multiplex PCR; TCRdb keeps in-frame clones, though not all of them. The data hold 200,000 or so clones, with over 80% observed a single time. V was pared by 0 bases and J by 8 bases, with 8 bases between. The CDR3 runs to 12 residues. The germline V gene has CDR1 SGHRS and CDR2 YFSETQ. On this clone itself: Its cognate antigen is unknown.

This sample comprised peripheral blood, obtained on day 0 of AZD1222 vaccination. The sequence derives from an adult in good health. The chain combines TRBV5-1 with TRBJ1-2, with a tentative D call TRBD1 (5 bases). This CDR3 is CASSLDRSGYTF. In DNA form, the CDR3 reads TGCGCCAGCAGCTTGGACAGGTCGGGCTACACCTTC. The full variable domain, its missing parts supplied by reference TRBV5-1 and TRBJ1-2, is KAGVTQTPRYLIKTRGQQVTLSCSPISGHRSVSWYQQTPGQGLQFLFEYFSETQRNKGNFPGRFSGRQFSNSRSEMNVSTLELGDSALYLCASSLDRSGYTFGSGTRLTVV.